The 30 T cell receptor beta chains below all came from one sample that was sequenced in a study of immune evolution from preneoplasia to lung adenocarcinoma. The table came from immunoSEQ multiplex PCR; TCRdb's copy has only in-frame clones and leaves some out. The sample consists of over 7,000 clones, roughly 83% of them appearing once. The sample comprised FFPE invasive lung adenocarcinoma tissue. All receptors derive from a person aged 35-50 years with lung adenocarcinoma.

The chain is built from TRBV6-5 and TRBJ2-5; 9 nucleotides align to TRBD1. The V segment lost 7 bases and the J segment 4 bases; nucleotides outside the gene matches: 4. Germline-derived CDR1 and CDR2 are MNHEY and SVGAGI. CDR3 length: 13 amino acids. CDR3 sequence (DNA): TGTGCCAGCAAGACAGGGGGTTTAGAGACCCAGTACTTC. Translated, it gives CASKTGGLETQYF.

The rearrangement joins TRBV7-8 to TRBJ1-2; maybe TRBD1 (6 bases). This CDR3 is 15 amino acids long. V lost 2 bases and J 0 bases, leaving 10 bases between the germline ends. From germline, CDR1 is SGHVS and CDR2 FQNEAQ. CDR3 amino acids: CASSLSGQPNYGYTF. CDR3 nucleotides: TGTGCCAGCAGCTTATCCGGACAGCCTAACTATGGCTACACCTTC.

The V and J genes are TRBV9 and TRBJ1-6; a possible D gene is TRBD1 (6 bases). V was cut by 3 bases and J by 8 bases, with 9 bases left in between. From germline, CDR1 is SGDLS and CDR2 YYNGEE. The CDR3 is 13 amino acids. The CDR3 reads CASSDRQDSPLHF. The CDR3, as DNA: TGTGCCAGCAGCGACAGACAGGATTCACCCCTCCACTTT.

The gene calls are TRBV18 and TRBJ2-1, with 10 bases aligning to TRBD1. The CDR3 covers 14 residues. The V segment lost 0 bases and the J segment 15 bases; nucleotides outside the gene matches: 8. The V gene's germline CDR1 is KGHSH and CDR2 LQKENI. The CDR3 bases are TGTGCCAGCTCACCACCGGAGGGACAGGGGTGGTCGTTCTTC. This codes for CASSPPEGQGWSFF.

CDR3 sequence (DNA): TGTGCCAGCAGGGAGGACTCCGGGACAGGGGCCGAGCAGTACTTC. Residues: CASREDSGTGAEQYF. V is TRBV2 and J is TRBJ2-7; TRBD1 agrees at 10 bases. The junction had 11 bases not matched to a gene; V was cut back by 6 bases and J by 6 bases. In germline, CDR1 is SNHLY, CDR2 FYNNEI. This CDR3 spans 15 amino acids.

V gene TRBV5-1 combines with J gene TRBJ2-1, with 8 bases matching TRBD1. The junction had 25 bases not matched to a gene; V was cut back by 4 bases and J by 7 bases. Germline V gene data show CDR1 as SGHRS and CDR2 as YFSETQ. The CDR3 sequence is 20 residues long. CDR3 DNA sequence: TGCGCCAGCAGCGCAACCGGGACAGGCTCGACTACCCGGAGAGGAAATGAGCAGTTCTTC. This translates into CASSATGTGSTTRRGNEQFF.

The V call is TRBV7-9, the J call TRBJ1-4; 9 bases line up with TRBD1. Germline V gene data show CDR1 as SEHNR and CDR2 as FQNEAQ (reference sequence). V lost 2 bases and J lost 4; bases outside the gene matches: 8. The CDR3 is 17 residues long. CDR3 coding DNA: TGTGCCAGCAGCTTAAGGGGACAGGGCGTGAGTAATGAAAAACTGTTTTTT. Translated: CASSLRGQGVSNEKLFF. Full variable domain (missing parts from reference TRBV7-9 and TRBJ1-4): DTGVSQNPRHKITKRGQNVTFRCDPISEHNRLYWYRQTLGQGPEFLTYFQNEAQLEKSRLLSDRFSAERPKGSFSTLEIQRTEQGDSAMYLCASSLRGQGVSNEKLFFGSGTQLSVL.

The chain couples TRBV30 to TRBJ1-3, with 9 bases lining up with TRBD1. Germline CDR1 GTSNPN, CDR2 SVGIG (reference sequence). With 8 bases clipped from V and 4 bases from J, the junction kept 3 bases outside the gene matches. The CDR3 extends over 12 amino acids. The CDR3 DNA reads TGTGCCGGGGACAGGGAGGGAAACACCATATATTTT. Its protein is CAGDREGNTIYF.

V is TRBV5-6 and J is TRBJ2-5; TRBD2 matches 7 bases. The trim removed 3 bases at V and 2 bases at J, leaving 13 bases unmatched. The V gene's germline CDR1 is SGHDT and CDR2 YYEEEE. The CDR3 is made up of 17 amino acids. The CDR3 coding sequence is TGTGCCAGCAGCTCATTTGGGCGGGGGAGAATTCAAGAGACCCAGTACTTC. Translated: CASSSFGRGRIQETQYF.

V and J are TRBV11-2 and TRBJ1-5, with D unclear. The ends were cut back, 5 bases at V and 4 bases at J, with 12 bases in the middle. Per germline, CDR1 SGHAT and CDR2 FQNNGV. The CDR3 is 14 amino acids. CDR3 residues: CASSVDQTNQPQHF. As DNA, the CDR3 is TGTGCCAGCAGCGTTGACCAGACGAATCAGCCCCAGCATTTT. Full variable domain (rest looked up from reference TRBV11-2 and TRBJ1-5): EAGVAQSPRYKIIEKRQSVAFWCNPISGHATLYWYQQILGQGPKLLIQFQNNGVVDDSQLPKDRFSAERLKGVDSTLKIQPAKLEDSAVYLCASSVDQTNQPQHFGDGTRLSIL.

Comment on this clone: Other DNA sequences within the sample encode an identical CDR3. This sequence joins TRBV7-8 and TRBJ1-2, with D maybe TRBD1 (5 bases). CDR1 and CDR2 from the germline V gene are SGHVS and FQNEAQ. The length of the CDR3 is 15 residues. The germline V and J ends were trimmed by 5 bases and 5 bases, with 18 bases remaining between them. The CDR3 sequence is CASSLQGVGSYGYTF. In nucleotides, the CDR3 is TGTGCCAGCAGCCTCCAGGGAGTTGGATCGTATGGCTACACCTTC. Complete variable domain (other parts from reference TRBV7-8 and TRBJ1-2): GAGVSQSPRYKVAKRGQDVALRCDPISGHVSLFWYQQALGQGPEFLTYFQNEAQLDKSGLPSDRFFAERPEGSVSTLKIQRTQQEDSAVYLCASSLQGVGSYGYTFGSGTRLTVV.

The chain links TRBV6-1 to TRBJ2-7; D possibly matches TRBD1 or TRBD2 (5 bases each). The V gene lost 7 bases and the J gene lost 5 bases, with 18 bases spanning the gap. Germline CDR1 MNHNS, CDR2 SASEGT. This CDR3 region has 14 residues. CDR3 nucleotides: TGTGCCAGCATGGCCCGGGGAACAGGCGACGAGCAGTACTTC. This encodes CASMARGTGDEQYF.

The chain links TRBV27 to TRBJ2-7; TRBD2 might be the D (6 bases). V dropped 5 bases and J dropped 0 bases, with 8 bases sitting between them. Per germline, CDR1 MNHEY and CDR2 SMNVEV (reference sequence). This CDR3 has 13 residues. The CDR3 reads CASSPGLSYEQYF. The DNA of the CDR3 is TGTGCCAGCAGTCCGGGACTCTCCTACGAGCAGTACTTC.

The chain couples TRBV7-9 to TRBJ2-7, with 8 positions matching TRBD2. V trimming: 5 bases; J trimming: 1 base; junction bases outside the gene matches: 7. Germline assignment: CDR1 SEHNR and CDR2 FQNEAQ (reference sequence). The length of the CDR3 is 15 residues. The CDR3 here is CASSPTSGQSYEQYF. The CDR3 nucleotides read TGTGCCAGCAGCCCTACTAGCGGTCAATCCTACGAGCAGTACTTC.

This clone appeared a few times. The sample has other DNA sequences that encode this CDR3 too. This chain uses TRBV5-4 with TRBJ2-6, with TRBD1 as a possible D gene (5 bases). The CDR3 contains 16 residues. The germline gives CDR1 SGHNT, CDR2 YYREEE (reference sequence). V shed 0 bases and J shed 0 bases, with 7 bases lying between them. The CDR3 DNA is TGTGCCAGCAGCTTGGGACAGCCCTCTGGGGCCAACGTCCTGACTTTC. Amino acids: CASSLGQPSGANVLTF.

CDR3 sequence (DNA): TGTGCCAGCAGCGTAGGCAGAGACGCGAACACCGGGGAGCTGTTTTTT. It codes for CASSVGRDANTGELFF. The chain joins TRBV9 to TRBJ2-2, with D hard to call. The CDR3 extends over 16 amino acids. Germline V gives CDR1 SGDLS, CDR2 YYNGEE. Between the trimmed V and J ends, which lost 0 bases and 0 bases, there was a span of 9 bases.

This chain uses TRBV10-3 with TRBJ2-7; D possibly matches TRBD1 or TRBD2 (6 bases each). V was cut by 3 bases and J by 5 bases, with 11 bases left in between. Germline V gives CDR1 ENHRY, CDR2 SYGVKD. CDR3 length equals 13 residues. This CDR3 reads CAISEVGGHEQYF. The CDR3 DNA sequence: TGTGCCATCAGTGAAGTGGGGGGCCACGAGCAGTACTTC.

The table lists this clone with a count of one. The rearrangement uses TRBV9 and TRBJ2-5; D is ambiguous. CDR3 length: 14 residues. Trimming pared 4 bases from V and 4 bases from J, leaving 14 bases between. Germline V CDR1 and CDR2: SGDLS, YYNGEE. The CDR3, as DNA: TGTGCCAGCAGCCCCCCTGCCCCATCAGAGACCCAGTACTTC. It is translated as CASSPPAPSETQYF.

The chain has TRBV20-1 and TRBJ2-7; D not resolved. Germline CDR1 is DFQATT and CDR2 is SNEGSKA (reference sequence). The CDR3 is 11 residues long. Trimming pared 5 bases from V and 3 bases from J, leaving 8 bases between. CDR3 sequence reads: CSASIYYEQYF. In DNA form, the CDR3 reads TGCAGTGCTTCTATTTACTACGAGCAGTACTTC.

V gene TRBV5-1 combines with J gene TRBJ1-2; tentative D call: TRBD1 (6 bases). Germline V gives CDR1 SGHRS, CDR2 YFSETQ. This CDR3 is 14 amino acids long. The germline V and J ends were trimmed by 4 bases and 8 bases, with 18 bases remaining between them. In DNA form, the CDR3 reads TGCGCCAGCAGCGAAACAACAGGGATACAGGGCTACACCTTC. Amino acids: CASSETTGIQGYTF.

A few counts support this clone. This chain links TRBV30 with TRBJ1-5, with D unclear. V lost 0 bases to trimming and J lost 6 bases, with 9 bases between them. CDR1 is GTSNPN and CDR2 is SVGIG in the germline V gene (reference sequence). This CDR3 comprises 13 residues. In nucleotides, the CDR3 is TGTGCCTGGAGTGTCCGCGGAGGTCAGCCCCAGCATTTT. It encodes CAWSVRGGQPQHF. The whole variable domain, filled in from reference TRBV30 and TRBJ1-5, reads SQTIHQWPATLVQPVGSPLSLECTVEGTSNPNLYWYRQAAGRGLQLLFYSVGIGQISSEVPQNLSASRPQDRQFILSSKKLLLSDSGFYLCAWSVRGGQPQHFGDGTRLSIL.

CDR3 nucleotide sequence: TGTGCCAGCAGACTCCAGGGTTACTATAATTCACCCCTCCACTTT. This translates into CASRLQGYYNSPLHF. The chain couples TRBV27 to TRBJ1-6; tentative D call: TRBD1 (5 bases). There are 15 residues in the CDR3. Looked up from germline, CDR1 is MNHEY and CDR2 is SMNVEV (reference sequence). V lost 6 bases and J lost 3, with 12 bases in between.

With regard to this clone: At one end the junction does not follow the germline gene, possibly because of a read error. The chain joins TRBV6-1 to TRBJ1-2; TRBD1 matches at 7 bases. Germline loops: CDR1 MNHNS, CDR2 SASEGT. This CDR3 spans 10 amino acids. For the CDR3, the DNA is TGTGCCAGCAGTCCTCTGAGGACAGGCTTC. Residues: CASSPLRTGF.

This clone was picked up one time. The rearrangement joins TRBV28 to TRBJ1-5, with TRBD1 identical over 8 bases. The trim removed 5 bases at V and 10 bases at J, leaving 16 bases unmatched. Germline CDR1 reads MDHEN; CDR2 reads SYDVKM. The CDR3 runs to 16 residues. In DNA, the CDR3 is TGTGCCAGCAGTCCAACGGGGGCAGGGGGCCTCTTTCCCCAGCATTTT. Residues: CASSPTGAGGLFPQHF.

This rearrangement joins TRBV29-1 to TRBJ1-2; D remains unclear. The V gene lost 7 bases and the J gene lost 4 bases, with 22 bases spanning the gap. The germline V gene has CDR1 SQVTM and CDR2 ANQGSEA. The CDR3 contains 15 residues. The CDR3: CSAKIHTPAVYGYTF. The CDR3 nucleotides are TGCAGCGCTAAGATCCACACACCCGCGGTCTATGGCTACACCTTC.

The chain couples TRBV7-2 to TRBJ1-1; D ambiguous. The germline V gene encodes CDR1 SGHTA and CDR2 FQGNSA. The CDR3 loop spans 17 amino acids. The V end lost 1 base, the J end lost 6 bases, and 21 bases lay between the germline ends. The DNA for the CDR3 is TGTGCCAGCAGCTTAGGAGGCGGTGAGAGAGGTAGGGCTGAAGCTTTCTTT. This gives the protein CASSLGGGERGRAEAFF.

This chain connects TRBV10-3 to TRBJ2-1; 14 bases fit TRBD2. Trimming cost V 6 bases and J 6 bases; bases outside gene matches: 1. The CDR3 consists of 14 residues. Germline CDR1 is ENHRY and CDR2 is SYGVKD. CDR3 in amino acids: CAIRTSGGGNEQFF. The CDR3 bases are TGTGCCATCAGGACTAGCGGGGGGGGCAATGAGCAGTTCTTC.

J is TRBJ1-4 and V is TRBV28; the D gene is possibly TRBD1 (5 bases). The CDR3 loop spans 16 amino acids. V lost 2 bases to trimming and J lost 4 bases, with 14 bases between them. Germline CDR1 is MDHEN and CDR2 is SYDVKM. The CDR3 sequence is CASSLEQGIGNEKLFF. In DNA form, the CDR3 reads TGTGCCAGCAGTTTAGAGCAGGGAATAGGTAATGAAAAACTGTTTTTT.

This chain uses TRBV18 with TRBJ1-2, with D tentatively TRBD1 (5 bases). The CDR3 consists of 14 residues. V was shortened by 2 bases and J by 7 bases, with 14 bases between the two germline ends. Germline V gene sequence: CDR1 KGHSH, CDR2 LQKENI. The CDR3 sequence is CASSPAGPLGGYTF. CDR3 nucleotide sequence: TGTGCCAGCTCACCAGCGGGGCCTCTGGGTGGCTACACCTTC.

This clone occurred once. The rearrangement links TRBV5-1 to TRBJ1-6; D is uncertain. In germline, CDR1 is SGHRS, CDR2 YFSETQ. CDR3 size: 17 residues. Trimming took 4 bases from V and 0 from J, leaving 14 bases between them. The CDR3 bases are TGCGCCAGCAGCCCCTCAGGAGTTTTCTCCTATAATTCACCCCTCCACTTT. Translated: CASSPSGVFSYNSPLHF.